Listed here are 21 T cell receptor beta chains from one sample, sequenced in a study of T and B cells in COVID-19 patients. TRB was amplified from approximately 250-500 ng of blood genomic DNA. BIOMED2 TRB-A/B primer pools were used in multiplex TRB PCR. Using its own MiXCR run on the multiplex PCR reads, TCRdb lists one record per CDR3 protein. The sample lists 15,000 to 20,000 distinct CDR3 sequences, 36% occurring once. Sequencing was done on a sample of blood. These receptors came from a human donor with active COVID-19.

This clonotype was recorded a few times. The chain couples TRBV12-3 or TRBV12-4 to TRBJ2-5, with TRBD2 as a possible D gene (7 bases). The CDR3 is 17 amino acids. Trimming shortened V by 11 bases and J by 2 bases, and 27 bases separated the two germline ends. The CDR3 region is CAVLLSGGPHLQETQYF. The CDR3 nucleotides are TGTGCCGTCCTCCTGTCGGGGGGCCCTCACTTACAAGAGACCCAGTACTTC.

This clonotype was counted between two and nine times. The chain recombines TRBV6-2 or TRBV6-3 with TRBJ2-7, with a weak D call TRBD1 (5 bases). CDR3 length equals 14 residues. The V gene's germline CDR1 is MNHEY and CDR2 SVGEGT. The V gene lost 10 bases and the J gene lost 4 bases, with 20 bases spanning the gap. The CDR3 DNA sequence: TGTGCCACACCCGCCATCTCAAGGGGATACGAGCAGTACGTC. It encodes CATPAISRGYEQYV.

V usage is TRBV5-4 and J usage is TRBJ2-7; 7 bases align to TRBD1. The V and J ends lost 4 bases and 2 bases, in that order; junction bases with no gene match: 6. CDR1 SGHNT and CDR2 YYREEE come from the germline V gene (reference sequence). The CDR3 loop spans 14 amino acids. CDR3 sequence reads: CASSMGQQPYEQYF. CDR3 in DNA: TGTGCCAGCAGCATGGGACAGCAGCCCTACGAGCAGTACTTC.

The rearrangement links TRBV27 to TRBJ1-4; D gene unclear. The ends were cut back, 3 bases at V and 4 bases at J, with 9 bases in the middle. Germline CDR1 is MNHEY and CDR2 is SMNVEV (reference sequence). CDR3 size: 14 residues. Here the CDR3 DNA reads TGTGCCAGCAGTTTGATCCAGAATAATGAAAAACTGTTTTTT. Protein: CASSLIQNNEKLFF. The complete variable domain, with remaining parts taken from reference TRBV27 and TRBJ1-4, reads EAQVTQNPRYLITVTGKKLTVTCSQNMNHEYMSWYRQDPGLGLRQIYYSMNVEVTDKGDVPEGYKVSRKEKRNFPLILESPSPNQTSLYFCASSLIQNNEKLFFGSGTQLSVL.

This chain uses TRBV5-1 with TRBJ1-1, with a tentative D call TRBD1 (6 bases). This CDR3 is 14 amino acids long. Trimming took off 0 bases at V and 10 bases at J, with 16 bases between the two ends. Germline CDR1 SGHRS, CDR2 YFSETQ. DNA of the CDR3: TGCGCCAGCAGCTTGGAAGCGACAGGAGTAAGAGCTTTCTTT. Protein sequence: CASSLEATGVRAFF.

By its share, this clonotype is medium-sized. The J gene is TRBJ2-3, the V gene TRBV29-1; 8 bases are shared with TRBD2. Germline V gene lookup returns CDR1 SQVTM and CDR2 ANQGSEA. The CDR3 totals 15 residues. V dropped 2 bases and J dropped 2; count of bases not matched to a gene: 6. For the CDR3, the DNA is TGCAGCGTTGAAACTAGCGGAGAATACACAGATACGCAGTATTTT. This codes for CSVETSGEYTDTQYF.

The CDR3 nucleotides are TGTGCCACCAGCAGAGCTAGGGGTAACTATGGCTACACCTTC. Translated: CATSRARGNYGYTF. The chain is built from TRBV15 and TRBJ1-2; D might be TRBD1 (5 bases). Trimming shortened V by 1 base and J by 1 base, and 7 bases separated the two germline ends. Germline lookup yields CDR1 LNHNV and CDR2 YYDKDF (reference sequence). CDR3 size: 14 residues.

The chain couples TRBV7-2 to TRBJ2-5, with 14 bases aligning to TRBD2. This CDR3 is built from 18 residues. V lost 5 bases to trimming and J lost 7 bases; unmatched junction nucleotides: 15. CDR1 and CDR2 from the germline V gene are SGHTA and FQGNSA. The CDR3 region is CASSLRLAGGPLKGTQYF. CDR3 sequence (DNA): TGTGCCAGCAGCCTCAGACTAGCGGGGGGGCCTTTAAAGGGGACCCAGTACTTC.

The V gene is TRBV6-5, the J gene TRBJ2-5, with 7 bases identical to TRBD1. This CDR3 comprises 16 residues. Germline CDR1 is MNHEY and CDR2 is SVGAGI. V dropped 5 bases and J dropped 7; count of bases not matched to a gene: 16. The CDR3 reads CASSEALQGVVGTQYF. The CDR3 nucleotides read TGTGCCAGCAGTGAAGCGCTTCAGGGGGTTGTAGGGACCCAGTACTTC.

This clonotype was detected ten times or more. The genes are TRBV19 and TRBJ1-4, with D uncertain. CDR3 length: 19 amino acids. The V gene lost 6 bases and the J gene lost 6 bases, with 29 bases spanning the gap. The germline V gene has CDR1 LNHDA and CDR2 SQIVND (reference sequence). CDR3 amino acids: CASSNIVQVIDVGHEKLFF. The DNA for the CDR3 is TGTGCCAGTAGCAATATCGTCCAGGTGATCGATGTTGGACATGAAAAACTGTTTTTT.

This clonotype has more than one count but fewer than ten. This chain connects TRBV6-5 to TRBJ1-6; weak D call: TRBD1 (5 bases). V shed 0 bases and J shed 7 bases, with 13 bases lying between them. Germline V lookup: CDR1 MNHEY, CDR2 SVGAGI. This CDR3 comprises 16 residues. CDR3 amino acids: CASSYSRARDNSPLHF. Here the CDR3 DNA reads TGTGCCAGCAGTTACTCGAGGGCCAGGGACAATTCACCCCTCCACTTT.

This clonotype was counted between two and nine times. The J gene is TRBJ1-2, the V gene TRBV5-6, with D unclear. The CDR3 sequence is 16 residues long. V lost 5 bases, J lost 3 bases, and 20 bases lay in between. Germline V gene data show CDR1 as SGHDT and CDR2 as YYEEEE. CDR3 sequence reads: CASSSSPGLIDYGYTF. CDR3 nucleotide sequence: TGTGCCAGCAGTTCCTCCCCGGGCCTGATAGACTATGGCTACACCTTC.

Comments on this clonotype: A much bigger clone sits one base away, suggesting this may be a read error. The CDR3 bases are TGTGCCACTACGACCGGGATCGACCAGTACTTC. Its protein product is CATTTGIDQYF. This chain uses TRBV19 with TRBJ2-7, with D possibly being TRBD2 (5 bases). The ends were cut back, 10 bases at V and 10 bases at J, with 17 bases in the middle. CDR1 is LNHDA and CDR2 is SQIVND in the germline V gene (reference sequence). The CDR3 is 11 amino acids.

The rearrangement links TRBV12-3 or TRBV12-4 to TRBJ2-1; the D gene is possibly TRBD1 (6 bases). The CDR3 has 16 residues. V was shortened by 6 bases and J by 9 bases, with 24 bases between the two germline ends. The CDR3, as DNA: TGTGCCAGCAGCCTACGGGGCGAGGGGGTCAATGGTGAGCAGTTCTTC. Amino acids: CASSLRGEGVNGEQFF.

Judged by abundance, this clonotype is medium-sized. CDR3 protein: CASSYSMAQEVKYV. In DNA, the CDR3 is TGTGCCAGCAGTTACTCGATGGCCCAGGAGGTTAAGTACGTC. The V call is TRBV6-6, the J call TRBJ2-7, with D tentatively TRBD2 (5 bases). The CDR3 length is 14 residues. Germline V gene data show CDR1 as MNHNY and CDR2 as SVGAGI (reference sequence). V lost 0 bases, J lost 11 bases, and 17 bases lay in between.

This chain connects TRBV5-5 to TRBJ2-5, with D unresolved. The CDR3 loop spans 14 amino acids. Germline V CDR1 and CDR2: SGHKS, YYEKEE (reference sequence). Trimming took 0 bases from V and 5 from J, leaving 11 bases between them. CDR3 amino acids: CASSLDGLGETQYF. CDR3 bases: TGTGCCAGCAGCTTGGATGGGTTAGGTGAGACCCAGTACTTC.

This chain uses TRBV18 with TRBJ1-2; weak D call: TRBD1 (5 bases). This CDR3 region has 13 residues. V was cut by 4 bases and J by 5 bases, with 11 bases left in between. The V gene's germline CDR1 is KGHSH and CDR2 LQKENI. The CDR3 DNA reads TGTGCCAGCTCACAGGGACGTTGGTATGGCTACACCTTC. It encodes CASSQGRWYGYTF.

CDR3 sequence reads: CASSETGTTSTDTQYF. The DNA for the CDR3 is TGTGCCAGCAGCGAAACCGGGACAACTAGCACAGATACGCAGTATTTT. The chain couples TRBV11-1 to TRBJ2-3; tentatively, D is TRBD1 (6 bases). V was pared by 5 bases and J by 0 bases, with 15 bases between. The CDR3 totals 16 residues. CDR1 and CDR2 (germline): SGHAT, FQDESV (reference sequence).

The V and J genes are TRBV20-1 and TRBJ2-1; D is possibly TRBD1 (6 bases). Germline CDR1 DFQATT, CDR2 SNEGSKA (reference sequence). Between the trimmed V and J ends, which lost 0 bases and 0 bases, there was a span of 12 bases. The CDR3 totals 16 residues. The CDR3 protein is CSARDLRGSSYNEQFF. In DNA form, the CDR3 reads TGCAGTGCTAGAGATTTGAGGGGGAGCTCCTACAATGAGCAGTTCTTC.

Regarding this clonotype: Since the CDR3 does not end with the conserved phenylalanine or tryptophan, this likely comes from a read error. V and J are TRBV18 and TRBJ2-1; D unclear. Germline assignment: CDR1 KGHSH and CDR2 LQKENI. V was shortened by 6 bases and J by 0 bases, with 12 bases between the two germline ends. The CDR3 loop spans 15 amino acids. CDR3 sequence: CASSPDGFSYNEQFS. The DNA of the CDR3 is TGTGCCAGCTCGCCGGACGGTTTCTCCTACAATGAGCAGTTCTCC.

As regards this clonotype: This may be a read error, as it is one base from a much larger clone. The V gene is TRBV19, the J gene TRBJ2-7, with 8 bases identical to TRBD1. The CDR3 spans 15 residues. CDR1 is LNHDA and CDR2 is SQIVND in the germline V gene (reference sequence). V lost 7 bases and J lost 5; bases outside the gene matches: 13. CDR3 DNA sequence: TGTGCCAGTATTATCCGCCGGACAGGGATCGACGAGCAGTACTTC. It specifies CASIIRRTGIDEQYF.